These 32 T cell receptor beta chains were all obtained from the same sample, sequenced in a study of OX40 agonist ivuxolimab in advanced cancers. TCRdb's copy holds only in-frame clones and misses some; the assay was immunoSEQ multiplex PCR. The data hold tens of thousands of clones, with 88% observed a single time. This sample comprised CD4+ or CD8+ T cells sorted from blood, obtained in a trial of the OX40 agonist ivuxolimab. The origin of the receptors is an adult with an advanced solid tumor such as melanoma, head and neck, liver or kidney cancer.

This chain uses TRBV4-1 with TRBJ1-3; 7 bases match TRBD1. CDR1 and CDR2 (germline): MGHRA, YSYEKL. V lost 3 bases, J lost 4 bases, and 6 bases stayed unmatched. The CDR3 runs 15 residues. The CDR3 reads CASSHPGGLGNTIYF. Written as DNA, the CDR3 is TGCGCCAGCAGCCATCCAGGGGGGCTCGGAAACACCATATATTTT.

This chain connects TRBV10-1 to TRBJ2-2; 9 nucleotides match TRBD1. V was clipped by 10 bases and J by 6 bases; unmatched bases: 3. Germline V gene sequence: CDR1 WNHNN, CDR2 SYGVQD (reference sequence). The length of the CDR3 is 12 residues. CDR3 loop: CATGQGPGELFF. DNA of the CDR3: TGCGCCACGGGACAGGGCCCCGGGGAGCTGTTTTTT.

The genes are TRBV19 and TRBJ1-2; TRBD1 might be the D (5 bases). The CDR3 is made up of 15 amino acids. The V gene lost 5 bases and the J gene lost 1 base, with 14 bases spanning the gap. The germline gives CDR1 LNHDA, CDR2 SQIVND (reference sequence). The CDR3 reads CASSVRQNINYGYTF. In DNA, the CDR3 is TGTGCCAGTAGTGTCAGACAGAATATTAACTATGGCTACACCTTC. The full variable domain, with the rest looked up from reference TRBV19 and TRBJ1-2, is DGGITQSPKYLFRKEGQNVTLSCEQNLNHDAMYWYRQDPGQGLRLIYYSQIVNDFQKGDIAEGYSVSREKKESFPLTVTSAQKNPTAFYLCASSVRQNINYGYTFGSGTRLTVV.

The CDR3 loop is CASGVANYNEQFF. The CDR3, as DNA: TGTGCCAGCGGAGTGGCTAACTACAATGAGCAGTTCTTC. V gene TRBV6-5 combines with J gene TRBJ2-1; no reliable D call. Germline values: CDR1 MNHEY, CDR2 SVGAGI. V shed 8 bases and J shed 3 bases, with 11 bases lying between them. There are 13 residues in the CDR3.

This CDR3 is CASSDLTDTQYF. CDR3 coding DNA: TGTGCCAGCAGCGACCTCACAGATACGCAGTATTTT. This chain connects TRBV9 to TRBJ2-3; D gene uncertain. There are 12 residues in the CDR3. Trimming took off 3 bases at V and 2 bases at J, with 4 bases between the two ends. Germline values: CDR1 SGDLS, CDR2 YYNGEE.

This clone showed up just once. The J gene is TRBJ1-3, the V gene TRBV11-2; D unclear. The germline CDR1 and CDR2 sequences are SGHAT and FQNNGV. This CDR3 is built from 19 residues. Trimming removed 5 bases from V and 2 bases from J, with 25 bases in between. The CDR3 nucleotides are TGTGCCAGCAGCGGTTCGGGGTACTTACAGAAGGAAGCTGGAAACACCATATATTTT. Its protein is CASSGSGYLQKEAGNTIYF.

The J gene is TRBJ2-1, the V gene TRBV30, with D hard to call. The ends were cut back, 8 bases at V and 8 bases at J, with 7 bases in the middle. The CDR3 consists of 9 residues. The germline V gene encodes CDR1 GTSNPN and CDR2 SVGIG (reference sequence). Written as DNA, the CDR3 is TGTGCCCTTGGAGATGAGCAGTTCTTC. Translated: CALGDEQFF.

This chain connects TRBV6-5 to TRBJ1-5; 7 bases are a match to TRBD1. Germline lookup yields CDR1 MNHEY and CDR2 SVGAGI. CDR3 length: 15 amino acids. V dropped 5 bases and J dropped 4; count of bases not matched to a gene: 8. In nucleotides, the CDR3 is TGTGCCAGCAGTCTAACAGGGGCGCAGAATCAGCCCCAGCATTTT. Protein sequence: CASSLTGAQNQPQHF.

The V gene is TRBV9, the J gene TRBJ1-1; no definite D call. The germline V gene has CDR1 SGDLS and CDR2 YYNGEE. CDR3 length equals 13 residues. V lost 0 bases to trimming and J lost 1 base, with 4 bases between them. CDR3 loop: CASSVGSNTEAFF. CDR3 sequence (DNA): TGTGCCAGCAGCGTAGGTTCGAACACTGAAGCTTTCTTT.

Here the CDR3 reads CASSLGTGRGNTEAFF. In DNA, the CDR3 is TGTGCCAGCAGCCTCGGGACGGGGAGGGGTAACACTGAAGCTTTCTTT. The rearrangement uses TRBV9 and TRBJ1-1, with D perhaps matching TRBD1 (5 bases). The ends were cut back, 4 bases at V and 2 bases at J, with 18 bases in the middle. The CDR3 is 16 residues long. Germline lookup yields CDR1 SGDLS and CDR2 YYNGEE.

This chain uses TRBV6-5 with TRBJ1-6; 7 nucleotides line up with TRBD1. Trimming cost V 6 bases and J 10 bases; bases outside gene matches: 9. This CDR3 is 14 amino acids long. CDR1 is MNHEY and CDR2 is SVGAGI in the germline V gene. CDR3 sequence: CASRMGTVKSPLHF. The DNA for the CDR3 is TGTGCCAGCAGAATGGGGACAGTGAAATCACCCCTCCACTTT.

This clone appeared a single time. This chain joins TRBV6-6 and TRBJ1-4, with TRBD1 matching over 8 bases. Trimming at V came to 5 bases and at J to 6 bases, leaving 5 bases not matched to a gene. Germline V gene data show CDR1 as MNHNY and CDR2 as SVGAGI (reference sequence). The CDR3 loop spans 14 amino acids. In DNA form, the CDR3 reads TGTGCCAGCAGTCCGGACAGGGTAGATGAAAAACTGTTTTTT. This encodes CASSPDRVDEKLFF.

The gene calls are TRBV7-8 and TRBJ1-3, with D possibly TRBD1 on 5 matching bases. This CDR3 is 15 amino acids long. Germline V lookup: CDR1 SGHVS, CDR2 FQNEAQ. The V and J ends lost 5 bases and 2 bases respectively, with 13 bases between them. The CDR3 coding sequence is TGTGCCAGCAGCCCTATCGGGGGAGCTGGAAACACCATATATTTT. Translated: CASSPIGGAGNTIYF.

The J gene is TRBJ2-5, the V gene TRBV28; the match to TRBD1 covers 7 bases. In germline, CDR1 is MDHEN, CDR2 SYDVKM. The CDR3 covers 14 residues. J lost 2 bases, V lost 7 bases, and 7 bases had no gene match. CDR3 bases: TGTGCCAGCAAGACAGGGCCGGGACAAGAGACCCAGTACTTC. This translates into CASKTGPGQETQYF.

The chain has TRBV13 and TRBJ2-5; D is perhaps TRBD1 or TRBD2 (6 bases each). CDR3 length equals 14 residues. CDR1 PRHDT and CDR2 FYEKMQ come from the germline V gene (reference sequence). Trimming shortened V by 2 bases and J by 2 bases, and 9 bases separated the two germline ends. CDR3 sequence: CASSLRGEQETQYF. CDR3 sequence (DNA): TGTGCCAGCAGCTTAAGGGGGGAACAAGAGACCCAGTACTTC. Filled out from reference TRBV13 and TRBJ2-5, the complete variable domain reads AAGVIQSPRHLIKEKRETATLKCYPIPRHDTVYWYQQGPGQDPQFLISFYEKMQSDKGSIPDRFSAQQFSDYHSELNMSSLELGDSALYFCASSLRGEQETQYFGPGTRLLVL.

Here the CDR3 reads CASSVKTSGGGTDTQYF. CDR3 bases: TGTGCCAGCAGCGTGAAGACTAGCGGGGGAGGCACAGATACGCAGTATTTT. This rearrangement joins TRBV9 to TRBJ2-3, with 12 bases lining up with TRBD2. The CDR3 length is 17 residues. Per germline, CDR1 SGDLS and CDR2 YYNGEE. The trim removed 2 bases at V and 1 base at J, leaving 5 bases unmatched.

The genes are TRBV4-3 and TRBJ2-2; TRBD2 is a possible D gene (5 bases). V lost 1 base and J lost 5, with 11 bases in between. Germline lookup yields CDR1 LGHNA and CDR2 YSLEER. This CDR3 is 15 amino acids long. The CDR3 sequence is CASSQGTSGTGELFF. The CDR3, as DNA: TGCGCCAGCAGCCAAGGAACATCGGGAACCGGGGAGCTGTTTTTT.

The chain links TRBV19 to TRBJ2-7; 8 bases are a match to TRBD1. This CDR3 contains 13 residues. Germline V gene data show CDR1 as LNHDA and CDR2 as SQIVND (reference sequence). V lost 8 bases, J lost 6 bases, and 9 bases stayed unmatched. CDR3 sequence: CASSDRGLAEQYF. CDR3 DNA: TGTGCCAGTTCCGACAGGGGTCTCGCCGAGCAGTACTTC.

The chain uses TRBV4-1 and TRBJ1-3; a weak D match, TRBD1 (6 bases). This CDR3 is 15 amino acids long. V shed 3 bases and J shed 0 bases, with 9 bases lying between them. Germline loops: CDR1 MGHRA, CDR2 YSYEKL. CDR3 in amino acids: CASSQGAASGNTIYF. The CDR3, as DNA: TGCGCCAGCAGCCAGGGGGCCGCCTCTGGAAACACCATATATTTT.

The chain is built from TRBV6-6 and TRBJ2-7, with TRBD1 identical over 8 bases. The CDR3 consists of 14 residues. Trimming at V came to 5 bases and at J to 6 bases, leaving 9 bases not matched to a gene. Germline CDR1 reads MNHNY; CDR2 reads SVGAGI (reference sequence). This chain's CDR3 is CASSPRTGLGEQYV. CDR3 DNA: TGTGCCAGCAGTCCCCGGACAGGGTTGGGCGAGCAGTACGTC.

The CDR3 loop reads CASSPPTGPHYTF. CDR3 nucleotide sequence: TGCGCCAGCAGCCCACCGACAGGGCCCCACTACACCTTC. The V gene is TRBV4-1, the J gene TRBJ1-2; 7 bases agree with TRBD1. Germline V CDR1 and CDR2: MGHRA, YSYEKL. This CDR3 has 13 amino acids. V lost 4 bases, J lost 10 bases, and 9 bases stayed unmatched.

This rearrangement joins TRBV9 to TRBJ2-5; 8 bases are shared with TRBD2. The germline V gene has CDR1 SGDLS and CDR2 YYNGEE. This CDR3 is 16 amino acids long. J lost 2 bases, V lost 3 bases, and 9 bases had no gene match. This CDR3 reads CASSEPTSGNQETQYF. CDR3 DNA: TGTGCCAGCAGCGAACCAACTAGCGGAAATCAAGAGACCCAGTACTTC.

The V and J genes are TRBV7-2 and TRBJ2-3, with TRBD2 matching over 10 bases. V lost 4 bases, J lost 4 bases, and 2 bases stayed unmatched. Germline values: CDR1 SGHTA, CDR2 FQGNSA. This CDR3 is 14 amino acids long. As DNA, the CDR3 is TGTGCCAGCAGCTATCTAGCGGGGGCAGATACGCAGTATTTT. The encoded protein is CASSYLAGADTQYF.

This clone appeared a single time. This chain links TRBV2 with TRBJ2-5; 7 nucleotides agree with TRBD1. This CDR3 has 14 amino acids. With 0 bases clipped from V and 4 bases from J, the junction kept 2 bases outside the gene matches. The germline gives CDR1 SNHLY, CDR2 FYNNEI. This CDR3 reads CASSEAYRGETQYF. The CDR3 bases are TGTGCCAGCAGTGAAGCTTACAGGGGAGAGACCCAGTACTTC. The full variable domain, its missing parts supplied by reference TRBV2 and TRBJ2-5, is EPEVTQTPSHQVTQMGQEVILRCVPISNHLYFYWYRQILGQKVEFLVSFYNNEISEKSEIFDDQFSVERPDGSNFTLKIRSTKLEDSAMYFCASSEAYRGETQYFGPGTRLLVL.

This sequence joins TRBV28 and TRBJ1-5, with a possible D match to TRBD1 (5 bases). Germline V lookup: CDR1 MDHEN, CDR2 SYDVKM. V gave up 2 bases and J gave up 5 bases, with 13 bases separating them. The CDR3 has 15 residues. As DNA, the CDR3 is TGTGCCAGCAGTTTAGTGCAGGGAGGGGATCAGCCCCAGCATTTT. Its translation: CASSLVQGGDQPQHF.

V usage is TRBV5-1 and J usage is TRBJ2-4; D unresolved. Per the germline V gene, CDR1 is SGHRS and CDR2 is YFSETQ. The CDR3 is 15 amino acids. Trimming cost V 4 bases and J 8 bases, with 19 bases left between them. The CDR3: CASSPSSARNDIQYF. CDR3 nucleotides: TGCGCCAGCAGCCCTTCCTCGGCCAGAAACGACATTCAGTACTTC.

The rearrangement joins TRBV2 to TRBJ1-2; D is unclear. V lost 4 bases, J lost 4 bases, and 10 bases lay in between. Per the germline V gene, CDR1 is SNHLY and CDR2 is FYNNEI. The CDR3 runs to 13 residues. As DNA, the CDR3 is TGTGCCAGCAGTGTTAATGAAGCCTATGGCTACACCTTC. Translation: CASSVNEAYGYTF.

CDR3 sequence: CSVVGATGELFF. In DNA form, the CDR3 reads TGCAGCGTTGTAGGTGCCACCGGGGAGCTGTTTTTT. The genes are TRBV29-1 and TRBJ2-2; D gene unclear. CDR1 and CDR2 (germline): SQVTM, ANQGSEA. Trimming took off 4 bases at V and 4 bases at J, with 7 bases between the two ends. The CDR3 is made up of 12 amino acids.

The rearrangement joins TRBV7-9 to TRBJ2-5; D gene ambiguous. This CDR3 region has 15 residues. V was trimmed by 3 bases and J by 2 bases, leaving 13 bases between them. CDR1 is SEHNR, CDR2 FQNEAQ, per germline (reference sequence). The CDR3 reads CASSFPLGQQETQYF. For the CDR3, the DNA is TGTGCCAGCAGCTTCCCGCTTGGGCAGCAAGAGACCCAGTACTTC. Variable domain in full (rest from reference TRBV7-9 and TRBJ2-5): DTGVSQNPRHKITKRGQNVTFRCDPISEHNRLYWYRQTLGQGPEFLTYFQNEAQLEKSRLLSDRFSAERPKGSFSTLEIQRTEQGDSAMYLCASSFPLGQQETQYFGPGTRLLVL.

The J gene is TRBJ1-1, the V gene TRBV7-2; no clear D gene. Per germline, CDR1 SGHTA and CDR2 FQGNSA. The CDR3 covers 12 residues. Trimming removed 5 bases at V and 5 bases at J, with 9 bases between. The DNA of the CDR3 is TGTGCCAGCAGCCCCCGGGAAACTGAAGCTTTCTTT. It encodes CASSPRETEAFF.

J is TRBJ2-5 and V is TRBV5-4, with 7 bases identical to TRBD2. V lost 5 bases to trimming and J lost 5 bases; unmatched junction nucleotides: 9. The CDR3 length is 14 residues. CDR1 is SGHNT and CDR2 is YYREEE in the germline V gene (reference sequence). The CDR3 DNA is TGTGCCAGCAGAACCGGGGGGATGGAGGAGACCCAGTACTTC. Translating gives CASRTGGMEETQYF.

The V gene is TRBV9, the J gene TRBJ2-5; 7 bases map to TRBD1. The CDR3 is 15 residues long. Germline V CDR1 and CDR2: SGDLS, YYNGEE. V trimming: 0 bases; J trimming: 1 base; junction bases outside the gene matches: 3. The CDR3 DNA reads TGTGCCAGCAGCGTAGAGGGACAGACCCAAGAGACCCAGTACTTC. Protein product: CASSVEGQTQETQYF. The whole variable domain, filled in from reference TRBV9 and TRBJ2-5, reads DSGVTQTPKHLITATGQRVTLRCSPRSGDLSVYWYQQSLDQGLQFLIQYYNGEERAKGNILERFSAQQFPDLHSELNLSSLELGDSALYFCASSVEGQTQETQYFGPGTRLLVL.